The 32 T cell receptor beta chains listed next were all sequenced from one sample in a study of graft-versus-host responses after intestinal transplantation. The table came from immunoSEQ multiplex PCR; TCRdb's copy has only in-frame clones and leaves some out. Altogether tens of thousands of clones are present, roughly 90% being singletons, with the ten largest covering about 6.7%. The sequences come from bone marrow, collected 734 days after intestinal transplantation. Receptor source: a human patient who received an intestinal transplant, so some T cells may come from the graft donor.

The rearrangement links TRBV5-6 to TRBJ2-3; D remains ambiguous. The CDR3 length is 10 residues. Trimming removed 7 bases from V and 6 bases from J, with 6 bases in between. CDR1 is SGHDT, CDR2 YYEEEE, per germline. CDR3 in amino acids: CASSWDTQYF. DNA for the CDR3: TGTGCCAGCTCTTGGGATACGCAGTATTTT.

The chain is built from TRBV5-4 and TRBJ2-7, with D unresolved. CDR1 and CDR2 (germline): SGHNT, YYREEE (reference sequence). This CDR3 comprises 14 residues. V lost 0 bases and J 0 bases, leaving 7 bases between the germline ends. The CDR3 reads CASSLGHYSYEQYF. Here the CDR3 DNA reads TGTGCCAGCAGCTTGGGACATTACTCCTACGAGCAGTACTTC.

V usage is TRBV2 and J usage is TRBJ2-7; 11 nucleotides line up with TRBD2. Germline values: CDR1 SNHLY, CDR2 FYNNEI. The CDR3 runs 13 residues. The ends lost 4 bases at V and 6 bases at J; junction bases unmatched: 2. The CDR3 loop reads CASSVTSGTEQYF. DNA for the CDR3: TGTGCCAGCAGTGTGACTAGCGGGACCGAGCAGTACTTC.

This sequence joins TRBV9 and TRBJ1-1, with 7 nucleotides matching TRBD1. V lost 3 bases to trimming and J lost 5 bases; unmatched junction nucleotides: 10. The CDR3 length is 15 residues. CDR1 SGDLS and CDR2 YYNGEE come from the germline V gene. The CDR3: CASSGRRQGSTEAFF. The CDR3 region has the DNA TGTGCCAGCAGCGGGCGTCGACAGGGCTCTACTGAAGCTTTCTTT.

This clone was detected once. The CDR3 nucleotides read TGTGCCAGCAGTTTCTGGGGGTCTGGGGCCAACGTCCTGACTTTC. As protein: CASSFWGSGANVLTF. The rearrangement uses TRBV28 and TRBJ2-6; D may correspond to TRBD1 or TRBD2 (5 bases each). Per the germline V gene, CDR1 is MDHEN and CDR2 is SYDVKM. This CDR3 is 15 amino acids long. V shed 3 bases and J shed 1 base, with 7 bases lying between them.

This clone was detected only once. The chain employs TRBV6-8 and TRBJ2-1, with 8 bases matching TRBD1. This CDR3 region has 17 residues. The germline V gene has CDR1 MNHGY and CDR2 SAAAGT. V dropped 2 bases and J dropped 0; count of bases not matched to a gene: 6. The CDR3 reads CASSYRQGPSSYNEQFF. Here the CDR3 DNA reads TGTGCCAGCAGTTACCGACAGGGGCCCAGCTCCTACAATGAGCAGTTCTTC.

The CDR3 DNA is TGCGCCAGCACCACCGGGATTGTCTCGAATGAGCAGTTCTTC. Translated, it gives CASTTGIVSNEQFF. The V call is TRBV5-1, the J call TRBJ2-1; TRBD2 is a possible D gene (5 bases). Germline V lookup: CDR1 SGHRS, CDR2 YFSETQ. This CDR3 spans 14 amino acids. Trimming cost V 6 bases and J 7 bases, with 17 bases left between them.

The chain combines TRBV6-1 with TRBJ1-1; 11 bases map to TRBD1. CDR3 size: 16 residues. The germline V gene has CDR1 MNHNS and CDR2 SASEGT. V was clipped by 0 bases and J by 5 bases; unmatched bases: 5. CDR3 bases: TGTGCCAGCAGTGAAGCTCCGGGACAGGGGGGAACTGAAGCTTTCTTT. This gives the protein CASSEAPGQGGTEAFF.

Here the CDR3 reads CASSHAGGNYNEQFF. The CDR3, as DNA: TGTGCCAGCAGCCACGCCGGGGGGAACTACAATGAGCAGTTCTTC. The chain uses TRBV7-3 and TRBJ2-1; 7 bases are shared with TRBD2. J lost 3 bases, V lost 5 bases, and 7 bases had no gene match. The CDR3 is 15 residues long. The V gene's germline CDR1 is SGHTA and CDR2 FQGTGA.

V and J are TRBV6-5 and TRBJ1-1, with D possibly matching TRBD1 (5 bases). This CDR3 region has 14 residues. Deletions cut 6 bases from V and 5 bases from J, with 16 bases between. In germline, CDR1 is MNHEY, CDR2 SVGAGI. The CDR3 loop reads CASSIWGGRTEAFF. CDR3 DNA: TGTGCCAGCAGCATCTGGGGGGGAAGGACTGAAGCTTTCTTT.

The chain joins TRBV18 to TRBJ2-3, with 7 bases matching TRBD1. CDR3 size: 15 residues. Germline trimming cut 6 bases from V and 6 bases from J; bases unmatched to any gene: 12. Germline V CDR1 and CDR2: KGHSH, LQKENI. The CDR3 is CASSLRGIRLDTQYF. The DNA of the CDR3 is TGTGCCAGCTCCCTCAGGGGGATTAGATTGGATACGCAGTATTTT.

In DNA form, the CDR3 reads TGTGCCAGCAGCGTTTTAGGGACTCCGACCTACAATGAGCAGTTCTTC. This gives the protein CASSVLGTPTYNEQFF. The chain links TRBV9 to TRBJ2-1; D might be TRBD2 (6 bases). CDR3 size: 16 residues. V lost 2 bases and J 2 bases, leaving 14 bases between the germline ends. Germline V CDR1 and CDR2: SGDLS, YYNGEE.

This chain joins TRBV6-6 and TRBJ2-2; D is possibly TRBD1 (6 bases). The CDR3 has 13 amino acids. Germline V lookup: CDR1 MNHNY, CDR2 SVGAGI (reference sequence). Trimming left V 7 bases short and J 5 bases short, with 11 bases between. The CDR3: CASTQDSTGELFF. The CDR3, as DNA: TGTGCCAGCACCCAGGACAGTACCGGGGAGCTGTTTTTT.

Remarks on this clone: The junction departs from germline at one end; a sequencing error may be responsible. Within the sample, other DNA sequences also encode this same CDR3. DNA for the CDR3: TGCAGCGGCGGACAGGGGAACACTGAGGCTTTCTTT. Translating gives CSGGQGNTEAFF. This chain links TRBV29-1 with TRBJ1-1, with 9 bases fitting TRBD1. Germline V lookup: CDR1 SQVTM, CDR2 ANQGSEA. CDR3 length equals 12 residues.

The chain recombines TRBV5-1 with TRBJ1-1; maybe TRBD1 (6 bases). V was trimmed by 3 bases and J by 3 bases, leaving 21 bases between them. The CDR3 contains 17 residues. The germline V gene encodes CDR1 SGHRS and CDR2 YFSETQ. The CDR3 region has the DNA TGCGCCAGCAGCTCGATTGGCGGGGGCTTATCGGACACTGAAGCTTTCTTT. Translating gives CASSSIGGGLSDTEAFF.

In its sample, this clone ranks as medium-sized (0.01 to 0.1%). The genes are TRBV29-1 and TRBJ1-2; 8 bases match TRBD1. The germline CDR1 and CDR2 sequences are SQVTM and ANQGSEA. Trimming took 7 bases from V and 2 from J; bases not matched to a gene: 6. The CDR3 has 13 residues. CDR3 in DNA: TGCAGCGACGCCTCAGGGGGCAACTATGGCTACACCTTC. Translation: CSDASGGNYGYTF.

V gene TRBV11-3 combines with J gene TRBJ2-7; D could derive from TRBD1 or TRBD2 (5 bases each). In germline, CDR1 is SGHNT, CDR2 YENEEA. The V gene lost 4 bases and the J gene lost 6 bases, with 10 bases spanning the gap. The CDR3 contains 12 residues. DNA for the CDR3: TGTGCCAGCAGCTGGGGACGGGGCGAGCAGTACTTC. It yields the protein CASSWGRGEQYF.

The chain recombines TRBV28 with TRBJ2-7; no definite D call. Trimming shortened V by 3 bases and J by 2 bases, and 8 bases separated the two germline ends. The length of the CDR3 is 13 residues. The germline CDR1 and CDR2 sequences are MDHEN and SYDVKM. CDR3 residues: CASSFSGPYEQYF. DNA of the CDR3: TGTGCCAGCAGTTTTTCCGGTCCCTACGAGCAGTACTTC.

The rearrangement joins TRBV5-6 to TRBJ1-1; D remains ambiguous. This CDR3 region has 14 residues. The germline V gene encodes CDR1 SGHDT and CDR2 YYEEEE. V was clipped by 7 bases and J by 0 bases, with 13 bases between them. The CDR3 DNA reads as TGTGCCAGCGGATACGTCAGTGTGAACACTGAAGCTTTCTTT. Protein: CASGYVSVNTEAFF. The whole variable domain, remainder taken from reference TRBV5-6 and TRBJ1-1, is DAGVTQSPTHLIKTRGQQVTLRCSPKSGHDTVSWYQQALGQGPQFIFQYYEEEERQRGNFPDRFSGHQFPNYSSELNVNALLLGDSALYLCASGYVSVNTEAFFGQGTRLTVV.

V gene TRBV11-2 combines with J gene TRBJ2-1; 10 nucleotides align to TRBD2. The CDR3 totals 16 residues. Germline CDR1 reads SGHAT; CDR2 reads FQNNGV. V trimming: 2 bases; J trimming: 2 bases; junction bases outside the gene matches: 3. This CDR3 reads CASSLILAGTYNEQFF. CDR3 coding DNA: TGTGCCAGCAGCTTAATACTAGCGGGAACCTACAATGAGCAGTTCTTC.

This clone showed up just once. The J gene is TRBJ2-2, the V gene TRBV9, with D possibly called TRBD1 or TRBD2 (6 bases each). Germline V lookup: CDR1 SGDLS, CDR2 YYNGEE. V lost 5 bases to trimming and J lost 2 bases, with 10 bases between them. The CDR3 is 14 amino acids. The CDR3 protein is CASREGGNTGELFF. The CDR3 nucleotides are TGTGCCAGCAGGGAGGGGGGAAACACCGGGGAGCTGTTTTTT.

This sequence joins TRBV10-2 and TRBJ1-1, with D unresolved. The V end lost 2 bases, the J end lost 1 base, and 11 bases lay between the germline ends. The CDR3 loop spans 15 amino acids. CDR1 is WSHSY and CDR2 is SAAADI in the germline V gene. This CDR3 reads CASSEVGHPNTEAFF. DNA for the CDR3: TGCGCCAGCAGTGAGGTTGGGCACCCGAACACTGAAGCTTTCTTT.

The chain recombines TRBV4-1 with TRBJ2-7; D may be TRBD2 (5 bases). Trimming shortened V by 0 bases and J by 2 bases, and 11 bases separated the two germline ends. CDR3 size: 15 residues. Germline V CDR1 and CDR2: MGHRA, YSYEKL. CDR3 sequence (DNA): TGCGCCAGCAGCCAAGAGAGGGTAGTGACCTACGAGCAGTACTTC. It yields the protein CASSQERVVTYEQYF.

This clone was observed once. The V gene is TRBV18, the J gene TRBJ2-7; TRBD1 aligns across 10 bases. The CDR3 totals 15 residues. Germline lookup yields CDR1 KGHSH and CDR2 LQKENI. The trim removed 6 bases at V and 5 bases at J, leaving 10 bases unmatched. CDR3 sequence: CASSEPGQGRHEQYF. The CDR3 DNA reads as TGTGCCAGCTCCGAGCCGGGACAGGGGAGGCACGAGCAGTACTTC.

The rearrangement uses TRBV7-9 and TRBJ2-3; TRBD1 might be the D (7 bases). Trimming stripped 5 bases from V and 4 bases from J, with 16 bases between. The CDR3 extends over 15 amino acids. Germline V gives CDR1 SEHNR, CDR2 FQNEAQ (reference sequence). The CDR3 DNA reads TGTGCCAGCAGCAGAAGGACAGGAGGGGCAGATACGCAGTATTTT. Protein sequence: CASSRRTGGADTQYF.

A single count supports this clone. The CDR3 here is CASSQEDGELFF. CDR3 in DNA: TGTGCCAGCAGCCAAGAAGATGGGGAGCTGTTTTTT. The V and J genes are TRBV4-2 and TRBJ2-2; D gene ambiguous. The CDR3 extends over 12 amino acids. V lost 0 bases and J lost 8, with 4 bases in between. Per germline, CDR1 LGHNA and CDR2 YNFKEQ.

This clone is medium-sized by share. The chain uses TRBV5-1 and TRBJ2-2, with D perhaps assigned TRBD1 or TRBD2 (6 bases each). CDR1 and CDR2 (germline): SGHRS, YFSETQ. V was cut by 6 bases and J by 7 bases, with 22 bases left in between. This CDR3 has 16 residues. The CDR3 here is CASTTPQDGGNGELFF. The CDR3 nucleotides are TGCGCCAGCACCACACCGCAGGACGGGGGCAACGGGGAGCTGTTTTTT.

This chain's CDR3 is CASSLEAEEAFF. In DNA, the CDR3 is TGTGCCAGCAGCTTGGAGGCAGAAGAAGCTTTCTTT. The V call is TRBV5-4, the J call TRBJ1-1; no reliable D call. V lost 0 bases, J lost 8 bases, and 8 bases lay in between. CDR1 SGHNT and CDR2 YYREEE come from the germline V gene (reference sequence). CDR3 length: 12 residues.

The V and J genes are TRBV19 and TRBJ2-7, with D possibly matching TRBD1 (6 bases). Trimming pared 5 bases from V and 5 bases from J, leaving 16 bases between. Germline V gives CDR1 LNHDA, CDR2 SQIVND (reference sequence). The CDR3 is 14 residues long. The CDR3 DNA reads TGTGCCAGTAGTTGGACAGCGGCCGGCCACGAGCAGTACTTC. As protein: CASSWTAAGHEQYF.

This chain joins TRBV9 and TRBJ2-1; 7 positions match TRBD1. CDR3 length equals 15 residues. CDR1 and CDR2 (germline): SGDLS, YYNGEE. The V gene end was trimmed by 2 bases and the J gene end by 4 bases; junction bases not matched to a gene: 6. In nucleotides, the CDR3 is TGTGCCAGCAGCGTCGGGGACAGCCTTTACAATGAGCAGTTCTTC. Protein product: CASSVGDSLYNEQFF.

V and J are TRBV2 and TRBJ2-1; D not certain. Germline loops: CDR1 SNHLY, CDR2 FYNNEI. The CDR3 contains 14 residues. V was cut by 5 bases and J by 7 bases, with 15 bases left in between. In DNA form, the CDR3 reads TGTGCCAGCAGTCGTTCGCCAAGTTGGAATGAGCAGTTCTTC. This translates into CASSRSPSWNEQFF.

The chain is built from TRBV5-1 and TRBJ2-5; D is perhaps TRBD2 (5 bases). V lost 3 bases and J 0 bases, leaving 6 bases between the germline ends. CDR3 length equals 13 residues. CDR1 is SGHRS, CDR2 YFSETQ, per germline. CDR3 DNA: TGCGCCAGCAGCTACGGGAACCAAGAGACCCAGTACTTC. It is translated as CASSYGNQETQYF.